This T cell receptor beta chain was retrieved from a study of cytomegalovirus exposure and HLA in healthy donors. Study-level results: Per a prior analysis, the majority of TCR beta V segments were productive roughly 90% or roughly 30% of the time. Researchers counted 180 or so TCR beta chains as cytomegalovirus-associated. Most of the CMV-associated TCR beta chains (in a later analysis) appeared to be HLA-restricted.

The CDR3 covers 16 residues. Germline V gives CDR1 SEHNR, CDR2 FQNEAQ (reference sequence). This clone was seen a handful of times. What it binds is unknown. At one end, the junction sequence differs from germline, possibly due to a read error. The primer mix had 60 Vbeta and 13 Jbeta primers. Per the study methods: Tens of millions of unique TCR beta chains, some 9.9 million shared, were counted in a later analysis. Sequenced by immunoSEQ multiplex PCR; TCRdb stores in-frame clones only, minus some. V, J and clone size are those of that table, while D and trimming were read from the DNA. This sample has about 130,000 clones; around 77% occur once, and the top ten carry roughly 3.9%.

Sequences were obtained from PBMCs. This clonotype originated in a male donor in good health and CMV-seropositive. V gene TRBV7-9 combines with J gene TRBJ2-2, with D unresolved. CDR3 sequence (DNA): TGTTCCAGCAGCTTGCTGGGCAGACCGAACACCGGGGAGCTGTTTTTT. This sequence encodes CSSSLLGRPNTGELFF.